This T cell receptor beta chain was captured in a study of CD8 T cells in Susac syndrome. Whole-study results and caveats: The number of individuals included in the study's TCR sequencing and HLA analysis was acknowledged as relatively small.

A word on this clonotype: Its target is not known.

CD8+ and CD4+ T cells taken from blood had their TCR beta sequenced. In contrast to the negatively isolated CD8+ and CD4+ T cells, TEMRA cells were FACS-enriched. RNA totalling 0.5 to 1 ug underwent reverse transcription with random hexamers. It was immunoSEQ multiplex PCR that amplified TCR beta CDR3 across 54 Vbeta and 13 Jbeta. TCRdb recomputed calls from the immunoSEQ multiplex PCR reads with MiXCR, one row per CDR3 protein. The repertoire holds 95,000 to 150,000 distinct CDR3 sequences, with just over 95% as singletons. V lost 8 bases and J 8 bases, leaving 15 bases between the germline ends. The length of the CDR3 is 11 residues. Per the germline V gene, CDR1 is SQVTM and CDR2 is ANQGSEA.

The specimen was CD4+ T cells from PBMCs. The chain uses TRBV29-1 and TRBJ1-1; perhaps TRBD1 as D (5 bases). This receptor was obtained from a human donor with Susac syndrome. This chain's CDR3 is CSYGGYDEAFF. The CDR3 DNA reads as TGCAGCTATGGGGGGTACGACGAAGCTTTCTTT. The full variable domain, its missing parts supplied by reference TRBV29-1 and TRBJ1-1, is SAVISQKPSRDICQRGTSLTIQCQVDSQVTMMFWYRQQPGQSLTLIATANQGSEATYESGFVIDKFPISRPNLTFSTLTVSNMSPEDSSIYLCSYGGYDEAFFGQGTRLTVV.